This note documents a single T cell receptor (beta chain) sequence. This specimen belongs to a study of blood T cell repertoires in COVID-19. The method was immunoSEQ multiplex PCR; TCRdb's version includes in-frame clones alone and lacks a portion of them. The sample has some 260,000 clones; around four fifths are singletons. This clonotype originated in a middle-aged woman with active or convalescent COVID-19. The source material was peripheral blood.

The CDR3 protein is CASRKGALNTEAFF. For the CDR3, the DNA is TGTGCCAGCAGGAAAGGGGCCCTGAACACTGAAGCTTTCTTT. The chain has TRBV5-6 and TRBJ1-1; possible D gene TRBD1, 5 bases. The germline V and J ends were trimmed by 5 bases and 0 bases, with 11 bases remaining between them. Germline V gene data show CDR1 as SGHDT and CDR2 as YYEEEE. The CDR3 has 14 residues.